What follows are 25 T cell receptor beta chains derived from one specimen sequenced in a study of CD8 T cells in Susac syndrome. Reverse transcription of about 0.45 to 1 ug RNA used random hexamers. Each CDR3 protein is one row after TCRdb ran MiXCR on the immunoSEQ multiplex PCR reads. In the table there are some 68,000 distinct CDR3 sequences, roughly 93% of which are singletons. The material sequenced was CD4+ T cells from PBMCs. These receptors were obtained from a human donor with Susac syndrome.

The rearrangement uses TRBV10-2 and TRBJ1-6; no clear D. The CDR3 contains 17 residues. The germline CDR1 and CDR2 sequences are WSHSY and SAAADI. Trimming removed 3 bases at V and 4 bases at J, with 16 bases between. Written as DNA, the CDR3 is TGCGCCAGCAGTGATCGGGGAGTGATGGCTTATAATTCACCCCTCCACTTT. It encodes CASSDRGVMAYNSPLHF.

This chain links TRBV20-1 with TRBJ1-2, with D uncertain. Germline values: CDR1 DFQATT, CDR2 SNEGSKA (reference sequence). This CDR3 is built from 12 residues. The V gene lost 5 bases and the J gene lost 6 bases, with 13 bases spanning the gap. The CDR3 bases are TGCAGTGCTCCAGACTGGCGAAATGGCTACACCTTC. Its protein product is CSAPDWRNGYTF.

CDR3 in amino acids: CAWSGPGTGGYTF. The CDR3 coding sequence is TGTGCCTGGAGTGGACCGGGAACCGGGGGCTACACCTTC. The V call is TRBV30, the J call TRBJ1-2; D remains unclear. The CDR3 has 13 residues. V lost 1 base and J lost 8, with 14 bases in between. The germline V gene encodes CDR1 GTSNPN and CDR2 SVGIG (reference sequence).

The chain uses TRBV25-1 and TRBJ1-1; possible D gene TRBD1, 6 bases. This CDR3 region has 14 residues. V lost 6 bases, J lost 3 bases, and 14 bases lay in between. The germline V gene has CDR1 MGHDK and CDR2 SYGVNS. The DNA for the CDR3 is TGTGCCAGCAGGACAGGTCACGGGTACACTGAAGCTTTCTTT. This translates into CASRTGHGYTEAFF.

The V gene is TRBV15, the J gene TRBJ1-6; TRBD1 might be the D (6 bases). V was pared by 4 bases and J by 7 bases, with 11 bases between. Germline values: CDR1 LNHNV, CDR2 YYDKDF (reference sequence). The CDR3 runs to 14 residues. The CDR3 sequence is CATSTDRQNSPLHF. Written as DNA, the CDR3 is TGTGCCACCAGCACGGACAGACAGAATTCACCCCTCCACTTT. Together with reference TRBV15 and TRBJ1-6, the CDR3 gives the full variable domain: DAMVIQNPRYQVTQFGKPVTLSCSQTLNHNVMYWYQQKSSQAPKLLFHYYDKDFNNEADTPDNFQSRRPNTSFCFLDIRSPGLGDTAMYLCATSTDRQNSPLHFGNGTRLTVT.

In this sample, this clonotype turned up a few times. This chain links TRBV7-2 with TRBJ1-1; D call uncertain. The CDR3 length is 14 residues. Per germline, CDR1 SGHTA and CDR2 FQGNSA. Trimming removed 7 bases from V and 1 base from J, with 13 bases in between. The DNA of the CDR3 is TGTGCCAGCACCCCCGGGCCAGGGAACACTGAAGCTTTCTTT. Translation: CASTPGPGNTEAFF.

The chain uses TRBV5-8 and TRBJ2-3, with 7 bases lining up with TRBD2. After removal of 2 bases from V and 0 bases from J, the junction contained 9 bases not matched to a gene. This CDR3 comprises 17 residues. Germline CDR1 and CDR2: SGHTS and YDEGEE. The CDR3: CASSFGRGSGSTDTQYF. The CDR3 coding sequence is TGTGCCAGCAGCTTTGGGCGGGGTAGCGGGAGCACAGATACGCAGTATTTT.

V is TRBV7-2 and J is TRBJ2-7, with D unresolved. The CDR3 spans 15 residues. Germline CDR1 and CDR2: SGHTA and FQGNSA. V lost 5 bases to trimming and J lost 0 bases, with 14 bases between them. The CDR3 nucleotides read TGTGCCAGCAGCCCCCAGTCTCGAGCCTCCTACGAGCAGTACTTC. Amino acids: CASSPQSRASYEQYF.

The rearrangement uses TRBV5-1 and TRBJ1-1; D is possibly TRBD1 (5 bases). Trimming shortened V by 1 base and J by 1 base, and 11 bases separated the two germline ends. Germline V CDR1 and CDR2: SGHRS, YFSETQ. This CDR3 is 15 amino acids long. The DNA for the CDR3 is TGCGCCAGCAGCTTGACGCCGGGACCGAACACTGAAGCTTTCTTT. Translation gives CASSLTPGPNTEAFF.

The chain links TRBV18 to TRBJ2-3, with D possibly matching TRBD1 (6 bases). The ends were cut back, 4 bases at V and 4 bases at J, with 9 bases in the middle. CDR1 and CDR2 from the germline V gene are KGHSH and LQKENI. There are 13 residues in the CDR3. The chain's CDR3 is CASSQGEPDTQYF. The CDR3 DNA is TGTGCCAGCTCACAGGGGGAGCCAGATACGCAGTATTTT.

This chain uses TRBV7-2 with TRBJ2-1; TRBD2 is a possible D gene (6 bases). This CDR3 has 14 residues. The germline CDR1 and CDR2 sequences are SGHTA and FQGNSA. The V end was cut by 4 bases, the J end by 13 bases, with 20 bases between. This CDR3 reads CASSSRDSPLVQFF. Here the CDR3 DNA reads TGTGCCAGCAGCTCCCGGGACTCTCCTCTTGTACAGTTCTTC.

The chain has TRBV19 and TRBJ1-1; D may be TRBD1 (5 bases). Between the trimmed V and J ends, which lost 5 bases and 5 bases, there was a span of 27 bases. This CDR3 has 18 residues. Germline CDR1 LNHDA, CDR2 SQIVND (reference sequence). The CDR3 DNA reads TGTGCCAGTAGTTCAGCGACGGGACGATCTTTAATTGGTACTGAAGCTTTCTTT. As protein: CASSSATGRSLIGTEAFF.

CDR3 amino acids: CASSYSMYEIVNTEAFF. The CDR3 region has the DNA TGTGCCAGCAGTTACTCGATGTATGAGATCGTGAACACTGAAGCTTTCTTT. The chain is built from TRBV6-5 and TRBJ1-1; D is ambiguous. V shed 0 bases and J shed 0 bases, with 14 bases lying between them. The germline gives CDR1 MNHEY, CDR2 SVGAGI. The CDR3 consists of 17 residues.

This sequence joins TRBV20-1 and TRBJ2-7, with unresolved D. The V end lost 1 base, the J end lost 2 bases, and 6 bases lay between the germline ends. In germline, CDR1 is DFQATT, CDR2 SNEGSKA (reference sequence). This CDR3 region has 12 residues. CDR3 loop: CSARVQAYEQYF. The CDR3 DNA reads TGCAGTGCTAGAGTCCAGGCCTACGAGCAGTACTTC.

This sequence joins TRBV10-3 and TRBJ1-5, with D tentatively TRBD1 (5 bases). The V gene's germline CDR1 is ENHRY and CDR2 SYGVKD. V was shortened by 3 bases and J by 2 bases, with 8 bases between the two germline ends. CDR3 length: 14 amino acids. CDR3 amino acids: CAISDVGRNQPQHF. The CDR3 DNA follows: TGTGCCATCAGTGACGTGGGGCGCAATCAGCCCCAGCATTTT.

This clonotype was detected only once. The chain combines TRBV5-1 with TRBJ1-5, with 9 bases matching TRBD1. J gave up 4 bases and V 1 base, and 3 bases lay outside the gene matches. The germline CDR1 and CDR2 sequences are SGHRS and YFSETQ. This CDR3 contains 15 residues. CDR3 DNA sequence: TGCGCCAGCAGCTTGTCGACAGGGGGTAATCAGCCCCAGCATTTT. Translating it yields CASSLSTGGNQPQHF. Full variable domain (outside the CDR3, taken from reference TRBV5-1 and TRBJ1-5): KAGVTQTPRYLIKTRGQQVTLSCSPISGHRSVSWYQQTPGQGLQFLFEYFSETQRNKGNFPGRFSGRQFSNSRSEMNVSTLELGDSALYLCASSLSTGGNQPQHFGDGTRLSIL.

The CDR3 DNA follows: TGCAGTGCCTCTCCCGGGGGGACAGATACGCAGTATTTT. Protein: CSASPGGTDTQYF. The chain uses TRBV20-1 and TRBJ2-3; 7 bases align to TRBD2. The CDR3 extends over 13 amino acids. The germline gives CDR1 DFQATT, CDR2 SNEGSKA (reference sequence). J was trimmed by 3 bases and V by 6 bases; bases with no gene match: 6.

CDR3 bases: TGTGCCAGCAGCCGGGCTAACAGTCGCACAGATACGCAGTATTTT. Residues: CASSRANSRTDTQYF. The chain combines TRBV14 with TRBJ2-3; D uncertain. The CDR3 extends over 15 amino acids. V gave up 4 bases and J gave up 1 base, with 12 bases separating them. Per the germline V gene, CDR1 is SGHDN and CDR2 is FVKESK.

The DNA for the CDR3 is TGTGCCAGCAGAGATACAGGGCGCCGGGGGGCCCAGCATTTT. Protein sequence: CASRDTGRRGAQHF. The chain combines TRBV2 with TRBJ1-5, with TRBD1 as a possible D gene (6 bases). Per germline, CDR1 SNHLY and CDR2 FYNNEI. CDR3 length equals 14 residues. Trimming shortened V by 6 bases and J by 11 bases, and 20 bases separated the two germline ends.

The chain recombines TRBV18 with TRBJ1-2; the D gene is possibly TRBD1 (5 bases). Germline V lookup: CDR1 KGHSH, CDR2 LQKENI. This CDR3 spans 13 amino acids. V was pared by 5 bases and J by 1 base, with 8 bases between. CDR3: CASSMTDNYGYTF. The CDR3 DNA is TGTGCCAGCTCAATGACAGATAACTATGGCTACACCTTC.

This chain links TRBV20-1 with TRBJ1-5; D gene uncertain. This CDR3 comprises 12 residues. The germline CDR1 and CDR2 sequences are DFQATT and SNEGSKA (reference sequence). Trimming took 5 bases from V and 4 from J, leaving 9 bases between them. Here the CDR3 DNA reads TGCAGTGCTCAGACGGGTAATCAGCCCCAGCATTTT. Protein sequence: CSAQTGNQPQHF.

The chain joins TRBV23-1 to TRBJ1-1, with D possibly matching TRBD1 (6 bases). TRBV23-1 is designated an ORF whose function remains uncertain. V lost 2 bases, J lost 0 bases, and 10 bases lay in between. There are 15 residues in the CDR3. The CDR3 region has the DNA TGCGCCAGCAGTCAAAGGCAGGGGTTGAACACTGAAGCTTTCTTT. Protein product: CASSQRQGLNTEAFF.

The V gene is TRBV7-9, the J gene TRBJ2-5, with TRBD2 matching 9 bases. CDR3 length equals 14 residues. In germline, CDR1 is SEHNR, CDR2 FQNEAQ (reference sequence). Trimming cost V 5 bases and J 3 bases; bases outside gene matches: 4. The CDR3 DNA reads TGTGCCAGCAGCGACCGACTAGCGGAAGAGACCCAGTACTTC. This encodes CASSDRLAEETQYF. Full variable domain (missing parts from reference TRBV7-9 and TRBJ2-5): DTGVSQNPRHKITKRGQNVTFRCDPISEHNRLYWYRQTLGQGPEFLTYFQNEAQLEKSRLLSDRFSAERPKGSFSTLEIQRTEQGDSAMYLCASSDRLAEETQYFGPGTRLLVL.

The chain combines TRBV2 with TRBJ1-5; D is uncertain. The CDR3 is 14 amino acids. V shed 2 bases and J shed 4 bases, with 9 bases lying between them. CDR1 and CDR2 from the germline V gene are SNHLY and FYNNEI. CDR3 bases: TGTGCCAGCAGTGAAAGTGCAGTGAATCAGCCCCAGCATTTT. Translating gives CASSESAVNQPQHF.

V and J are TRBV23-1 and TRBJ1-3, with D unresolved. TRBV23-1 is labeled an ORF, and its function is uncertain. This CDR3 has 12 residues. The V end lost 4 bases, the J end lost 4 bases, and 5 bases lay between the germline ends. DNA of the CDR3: TGCGCCAGCAGTCCCCCAGGAAACACCATATATTTT. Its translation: CASSPPGNTIYF.